This T cell receptor (beta chain) was recovered during a study of blood T cell repertoires in COVID-19. As for the study in general: COVID-19 samples collected from the United States, Italy and Spain covered acute and convalescent phases.

Method: immunoSEQ multiplex PCR; TCRdb's copy keeps in-frame clones and lacks some. Of 250,000 to 300,000 clones listed, 88% are singletons. Enrolled during active infection, Seattle patients were then followed longitudinally. Per germline, CDR1 GTSNPN and CDR2 SVGIG (reference sequence). V was clipped by 0 bases and J by 5 bases; unmatched bases: 14. CDR3 length: 18 residues. The sequencing sample was made of peripheral blood. This sequence was found in a woman between 65 and 79 years old with COVID-19, enrolled during active disease. The chain combines TRBV30 with TRBJ2-1; 9 bases align to TRBD2. CDR3 DNA sequence: TGTGCCTGGAGTGTATTCCCCCCGACTAGCGGACATGACAATGAGCAGTTCTTC. As protein: CAWSVFPPTSGHDNEQFF.